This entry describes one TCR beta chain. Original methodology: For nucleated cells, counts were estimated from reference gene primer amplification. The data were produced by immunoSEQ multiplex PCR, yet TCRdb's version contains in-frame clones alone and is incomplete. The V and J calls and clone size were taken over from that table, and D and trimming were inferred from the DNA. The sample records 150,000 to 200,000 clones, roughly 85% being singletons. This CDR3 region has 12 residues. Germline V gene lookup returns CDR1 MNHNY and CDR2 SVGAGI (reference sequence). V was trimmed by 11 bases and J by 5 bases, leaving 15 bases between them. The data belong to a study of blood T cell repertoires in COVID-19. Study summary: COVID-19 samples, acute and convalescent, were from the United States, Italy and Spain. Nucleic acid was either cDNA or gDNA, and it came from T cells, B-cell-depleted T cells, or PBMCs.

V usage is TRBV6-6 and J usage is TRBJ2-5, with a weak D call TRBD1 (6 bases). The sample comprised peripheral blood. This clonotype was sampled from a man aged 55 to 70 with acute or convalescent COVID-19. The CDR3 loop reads CAVRRGGETQYF. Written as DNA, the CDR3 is TGTGCCGTACGCAGGGGTGGGGAGACCCAGTACTTC.